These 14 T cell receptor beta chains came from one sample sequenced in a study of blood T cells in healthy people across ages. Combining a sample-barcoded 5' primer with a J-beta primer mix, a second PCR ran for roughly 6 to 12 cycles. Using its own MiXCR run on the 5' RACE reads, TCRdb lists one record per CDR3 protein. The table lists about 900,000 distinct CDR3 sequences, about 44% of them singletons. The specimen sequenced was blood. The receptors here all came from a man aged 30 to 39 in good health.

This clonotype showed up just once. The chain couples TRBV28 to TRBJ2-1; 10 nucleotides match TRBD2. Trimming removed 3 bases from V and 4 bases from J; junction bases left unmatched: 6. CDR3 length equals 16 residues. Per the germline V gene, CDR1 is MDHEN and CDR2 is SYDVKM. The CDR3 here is CASSFSSGGEYNEQFF. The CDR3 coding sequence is TGTGCCAGCAGTTTTTCCAGCGGGGGGGAATACAATGAGCAGTTCTTC. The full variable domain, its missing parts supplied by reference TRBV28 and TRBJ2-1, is DVKVTQSSRYLVKRTGEKVFLECVQDMDHENMFWYRQDPGLGLRLIYFSYDVKMKEKGDIPEGYSVSREKKERFSLILESASTNQTSMYLCASSFSSGGEYNEQFFGPGTRLTVL.

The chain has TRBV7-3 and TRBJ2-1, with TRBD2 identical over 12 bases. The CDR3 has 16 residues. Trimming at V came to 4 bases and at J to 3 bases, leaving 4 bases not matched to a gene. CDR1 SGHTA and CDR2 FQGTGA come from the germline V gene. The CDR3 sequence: CASSSRTSGVYNEQFF. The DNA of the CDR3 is TGTGCCAGCAGCTCTCGGACTAGCGGGGTCTACAATGAGCAGTTCTTC.

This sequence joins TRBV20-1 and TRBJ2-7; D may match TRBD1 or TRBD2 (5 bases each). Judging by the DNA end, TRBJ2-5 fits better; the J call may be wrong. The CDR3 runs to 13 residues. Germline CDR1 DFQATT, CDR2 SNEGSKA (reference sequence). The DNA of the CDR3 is TGCAGTGCTAGAGTGGGGGAGACGGGGACCCAGTACTTC. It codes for CSARVGETGTQYF.

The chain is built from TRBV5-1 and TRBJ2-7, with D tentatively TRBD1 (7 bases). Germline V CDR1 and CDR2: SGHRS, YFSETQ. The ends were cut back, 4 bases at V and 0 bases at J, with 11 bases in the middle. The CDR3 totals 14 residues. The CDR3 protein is CASSGGTASYEQYF. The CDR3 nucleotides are TGCGCCAGCAGCGGCGGGACAGCCTCCTACGAGCAGTACTTC.

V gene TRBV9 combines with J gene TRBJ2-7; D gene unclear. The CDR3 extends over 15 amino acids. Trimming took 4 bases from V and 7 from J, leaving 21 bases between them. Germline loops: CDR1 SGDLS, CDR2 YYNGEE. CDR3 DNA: TGTGCCAGCAGCTTCGTCGGGTCTTCCTACAATGAGCAGTACTTC. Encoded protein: CASSFVGSSYNEQYF.

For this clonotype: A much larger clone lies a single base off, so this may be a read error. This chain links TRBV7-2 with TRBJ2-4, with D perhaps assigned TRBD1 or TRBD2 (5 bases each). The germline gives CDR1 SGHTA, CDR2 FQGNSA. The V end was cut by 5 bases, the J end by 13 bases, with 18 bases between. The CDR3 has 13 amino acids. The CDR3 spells CASSVEGRTEQYF. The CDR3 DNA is TGTGCCAGCAGCGTCGAGGGGCGTACGGAGCAGTACTTC.

The CDR3 bases are TGTGCCAGCAGTTACTGGGTGGACAGGCCCGCCTCCGAGGATGGCTACACCTTC. Its translation is CASSYWVDRPASEDGYTF. The gene calls are TRBV6-2 or TRBV6-3 and TRBJ1-2, with 7 bases aligning to TRBD1. The junction had 17 bases not matched to a gene; V was cut back by 1 base and J by 6 bases. This CDR3 has 18 residues. Germline CDR1 is MNHEY and CDR2 is SVGEGT.

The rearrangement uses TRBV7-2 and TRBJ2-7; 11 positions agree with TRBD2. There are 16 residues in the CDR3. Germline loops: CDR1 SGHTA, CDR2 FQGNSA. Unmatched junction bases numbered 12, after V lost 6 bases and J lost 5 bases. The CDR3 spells CASRPKSGTSGHEQYF. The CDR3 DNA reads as TGTGCCAGCAGGCCAAAATCCGGGACTAGCGGCCACGAGCAGTACTTC.

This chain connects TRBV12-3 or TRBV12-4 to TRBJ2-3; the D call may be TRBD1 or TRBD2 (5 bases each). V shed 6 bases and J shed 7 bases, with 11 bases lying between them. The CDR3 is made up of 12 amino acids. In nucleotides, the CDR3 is TGTGCCAGCAGGATAGAGGGGAATACGCAGTATTTT. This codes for CASRIEGNTQYF.

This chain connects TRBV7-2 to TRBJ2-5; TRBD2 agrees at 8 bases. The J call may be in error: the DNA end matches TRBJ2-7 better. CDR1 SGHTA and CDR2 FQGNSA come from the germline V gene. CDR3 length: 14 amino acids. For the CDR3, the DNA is TGTGCCAGCAGCTTAGACGGGGGGGCTCTCGAGCAGTACTTC. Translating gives CASSLDGGALEQYF.

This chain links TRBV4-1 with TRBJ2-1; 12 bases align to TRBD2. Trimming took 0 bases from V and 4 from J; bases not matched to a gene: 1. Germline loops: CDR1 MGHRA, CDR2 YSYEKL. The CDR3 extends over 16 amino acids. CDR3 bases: TGCGCCAGCAGCCAAGAAGGACTAGCGGGGTACAATGAGCAGTTCTTC. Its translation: CASSQEGLAGYNEQFF.

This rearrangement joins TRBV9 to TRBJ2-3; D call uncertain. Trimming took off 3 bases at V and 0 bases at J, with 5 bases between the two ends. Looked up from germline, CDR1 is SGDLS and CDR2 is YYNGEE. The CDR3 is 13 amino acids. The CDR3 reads CASSGHSTDTQYF. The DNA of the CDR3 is TGTGCCAGCAGCGGACATAGCACAGATACGCAGTATTTT.

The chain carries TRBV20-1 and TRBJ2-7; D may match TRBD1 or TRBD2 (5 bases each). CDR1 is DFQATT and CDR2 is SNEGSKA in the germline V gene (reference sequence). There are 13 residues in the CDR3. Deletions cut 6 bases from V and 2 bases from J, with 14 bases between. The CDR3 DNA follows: TGCAGTGCCCCCCCCGGGACCACCTACGAGCAGTACTTC. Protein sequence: CSAPPGTTYEQYF.

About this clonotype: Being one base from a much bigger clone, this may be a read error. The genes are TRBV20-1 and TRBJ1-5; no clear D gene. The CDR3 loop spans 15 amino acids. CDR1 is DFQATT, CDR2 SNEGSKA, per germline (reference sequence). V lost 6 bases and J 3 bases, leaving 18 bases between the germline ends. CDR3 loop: CSALPIEGNNQPQHF. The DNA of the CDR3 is TGCAGTGCCCTACCCATCGAGGGTAACAATCAGCCCCAGCATTTT.